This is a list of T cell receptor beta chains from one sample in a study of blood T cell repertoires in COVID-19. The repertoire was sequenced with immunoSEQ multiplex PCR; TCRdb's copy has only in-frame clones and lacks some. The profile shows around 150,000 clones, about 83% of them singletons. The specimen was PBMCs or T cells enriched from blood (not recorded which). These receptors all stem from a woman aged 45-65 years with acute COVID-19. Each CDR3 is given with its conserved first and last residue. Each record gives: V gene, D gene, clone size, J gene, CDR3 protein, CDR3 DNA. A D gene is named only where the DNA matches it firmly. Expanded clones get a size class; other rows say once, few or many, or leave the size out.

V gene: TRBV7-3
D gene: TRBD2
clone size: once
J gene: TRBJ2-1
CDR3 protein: CASSSRTSGSFNEQFF
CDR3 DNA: TGTGCCAGCAGCTCCCGGACTAGCGGGAGCTTCAATGAGCAGTTCTTC

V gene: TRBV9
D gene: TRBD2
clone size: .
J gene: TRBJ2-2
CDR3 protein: CASSPITGTSGIIDGELFF
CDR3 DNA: TGTGCCAGCAGCCCAATCACAGGGACTAGCGGGATTATCGACGGGGAGCTGTTTTTT

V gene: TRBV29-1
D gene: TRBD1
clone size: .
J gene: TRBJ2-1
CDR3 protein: CSVDPSGTGGYNEQFF
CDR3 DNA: TGCAGCGTTGATCCCTCCGGGACAGGGGGCTACAATGAGCAGTTCTTC

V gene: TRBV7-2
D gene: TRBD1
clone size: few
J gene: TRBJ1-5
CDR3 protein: CASSLGYRGSNQPQHF
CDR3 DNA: TGTGCCAGCAGCTTAGGTTACAGGGGAAGCAATCAGCCCCAGCATTTT

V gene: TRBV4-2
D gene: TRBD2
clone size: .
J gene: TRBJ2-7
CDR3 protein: CASSQVAGTSYEQYF
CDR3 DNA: TGTGCCAGCAGCCAGGTAGCGGGAACCTCCTACGAGCAGTACTTC

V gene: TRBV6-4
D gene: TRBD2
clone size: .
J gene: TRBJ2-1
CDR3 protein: CASSDSRLAGGSWDEQFF
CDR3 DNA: TGTGCCAGCAGTGACAGTAGGCTAGCGGGAGGTAGTTGGGATGAGCAGTTCTTC

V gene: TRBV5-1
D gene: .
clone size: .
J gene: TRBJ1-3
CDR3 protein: CASSSGASGNTIYF
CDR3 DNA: TGCGCCAGCAGCTCTGGGGCCTCTGGAAACACCATATATTTT

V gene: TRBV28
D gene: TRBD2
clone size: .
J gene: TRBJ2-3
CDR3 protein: CASSERFQRGVDTQYF
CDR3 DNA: TGTGCCAGCTCGGAAAGATTCCAGCGGGGGGTGGATACGCAGTATTTT

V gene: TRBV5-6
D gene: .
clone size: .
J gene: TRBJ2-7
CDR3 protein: CASSLGQYDEQYF
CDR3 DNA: TGTGCCAGCAGCTTGGGACAGTATGACGAGCAGTACTTC

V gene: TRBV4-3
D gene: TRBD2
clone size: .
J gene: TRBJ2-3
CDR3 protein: CASSQTSVTDTQYF
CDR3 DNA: TGCGCCAGCAGCCAGACTAGCGTAACAGATACGCAGTATTTT

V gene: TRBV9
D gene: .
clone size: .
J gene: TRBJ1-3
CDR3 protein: CASSVGQNTIYF
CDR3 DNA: TGTGCCAGCAGCGTCGGACAAAACACCATATATTTT

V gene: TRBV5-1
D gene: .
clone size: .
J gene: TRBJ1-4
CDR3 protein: CASSPGFSDNEKLFF
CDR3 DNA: TGCGCCAGCAGCCCGGGGTTCTCCGACAATGAAAAACTGTTTTTT

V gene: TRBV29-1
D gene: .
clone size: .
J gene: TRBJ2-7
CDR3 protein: CSVEDPQGHEQYF
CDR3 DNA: TGCAGCGTTGAAGATCCGCAGGGGCACGAGCAGTACTTC

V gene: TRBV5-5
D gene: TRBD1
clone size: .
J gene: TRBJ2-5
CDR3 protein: CASSSGQGQETQYF
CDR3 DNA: TGTGCCAGCAGCTCTGGACAGGGTCAAGAGACCCAGTACTTC

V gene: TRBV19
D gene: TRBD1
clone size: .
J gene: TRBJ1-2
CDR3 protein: CASSIEGQGNPYGYTF
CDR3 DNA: TGTGCCAGTAGTATAGAAGGACAGGGCAATCCCTATGGCTACACCTTC

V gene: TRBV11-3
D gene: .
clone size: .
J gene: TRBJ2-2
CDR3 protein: CASSSGQGGYPGELFF
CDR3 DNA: TGTGCCAGCAGTTCCGGACAGGGAGGGTATCCCGGGGAGCTGTTTTTT

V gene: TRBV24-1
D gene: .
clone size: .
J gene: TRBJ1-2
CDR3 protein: CATSDLNRNYGYTF
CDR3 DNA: TGTGCCACCAGTGATTTGAACAGGAACTATGGCTACACCTTC

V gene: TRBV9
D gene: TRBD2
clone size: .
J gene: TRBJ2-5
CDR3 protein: CASSVGTSGRFRQETQYF
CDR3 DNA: TGTGCCAGCAGCGTAGGGACTAGCGGGAGGTTCCGCCAAGAGACCCAGTACTTC

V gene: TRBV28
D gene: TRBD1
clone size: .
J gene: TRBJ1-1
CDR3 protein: CASSLETGGVWRNTEAFF
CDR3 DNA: TGTGCCAGCAGTTTAGAGACAGGGGGAGTTTGGAGAAACACTGAAGCTTTCTTT

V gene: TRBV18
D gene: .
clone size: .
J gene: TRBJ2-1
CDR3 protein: CASSTGTEQFF
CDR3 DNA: TGTGCCAGCTCAACAGGGACTGAGCAGTTCTTC

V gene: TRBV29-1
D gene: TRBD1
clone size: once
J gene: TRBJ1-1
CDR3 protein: CSVMGQAVTEAFF
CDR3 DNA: TGCAGCGTGATGGGACAGGCGGTAACTGAAGCTTTCTTT

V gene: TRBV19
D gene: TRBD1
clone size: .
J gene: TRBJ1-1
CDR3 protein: CASSITGATEAFF
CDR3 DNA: TGTGCCAGTAGTATCACAGGGGCCACTGAAGCTTTCTTT

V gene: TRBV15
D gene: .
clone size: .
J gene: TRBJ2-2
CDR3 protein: CATSRDRQTGELFF
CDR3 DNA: TGTGCCACCAGCAGAGATCGTCAGACCGGGGAGCTGTTTTTT

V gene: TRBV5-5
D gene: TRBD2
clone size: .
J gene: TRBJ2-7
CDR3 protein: CASSPLAAIYEQYF
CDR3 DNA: TGTGCCAGCAGCCCACTAGCGGCAATCTACGAGCAGTACTTC

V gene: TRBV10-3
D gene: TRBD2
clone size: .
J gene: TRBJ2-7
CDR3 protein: CAIKGTSGRAYEQYF
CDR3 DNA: TGTGCCATCAAAGGGACTAGCGGGAGGGCCTACGAGCAGTACTTC

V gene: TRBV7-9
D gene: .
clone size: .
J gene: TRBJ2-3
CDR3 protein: CASSSGGDTQYF
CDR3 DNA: TGTGCCAGCAGCTCCGGAGGAGATACGCAGTATTTT

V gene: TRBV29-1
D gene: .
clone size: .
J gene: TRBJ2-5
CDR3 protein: CSVAGAETQYF
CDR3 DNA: TGCAGCGTTGCAGGGGCGGAGACCCAGTACTTC

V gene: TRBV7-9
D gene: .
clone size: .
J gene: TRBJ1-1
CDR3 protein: CASSSDGLWGPNTEAFF
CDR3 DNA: TGTGCCAGCAGCTCGGACGGACTTTGGGGGCCCAACACTGAAGCTTTCTTT

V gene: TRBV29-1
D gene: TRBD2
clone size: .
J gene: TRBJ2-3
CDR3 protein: CSVWTSGINPDTQYF
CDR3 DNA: TGCAGCGTGTGGACTAGCGGGATCAATCCAGATACGCAGTATTTT

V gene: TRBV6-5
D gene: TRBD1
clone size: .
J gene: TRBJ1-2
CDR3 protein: CASSRTGPNYGYTF
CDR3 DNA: TGTGCCAGCAGTCGGACAGGCCCTAACTATGGCTACACCTTC

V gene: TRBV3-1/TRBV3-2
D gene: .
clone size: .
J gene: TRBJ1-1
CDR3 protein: CASSQAAGHFTEAFF
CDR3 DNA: TGTGCCAGCAGCCAAGCGGCAGGGCACTTCACTGAAGCTTTCTTT

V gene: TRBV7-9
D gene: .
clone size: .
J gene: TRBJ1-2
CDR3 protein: CASSRQRPDGYTF
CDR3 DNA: TGTGCCAGCAGCCGACAACGTCCAGATGGCTACACCTTC

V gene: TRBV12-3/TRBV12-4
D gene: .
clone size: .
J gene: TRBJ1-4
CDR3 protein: CASSLFRRQEQIF
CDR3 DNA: TGTGCCAGCAGTTTATTTCGTAGACAGGAACAAATTTTT

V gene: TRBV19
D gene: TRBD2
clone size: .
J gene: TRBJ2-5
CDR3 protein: CASSMGPGAGAETQYF
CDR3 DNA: TGTGCCAGTAGTATGGGCCCTGGGGCGGGAGCTGAGACCCAGTACTTC

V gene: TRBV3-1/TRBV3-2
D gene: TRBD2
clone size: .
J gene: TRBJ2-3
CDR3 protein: CASTRTLAGGPDTQYF
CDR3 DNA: TGTGCCAGCACCCGGACGTTAGCGGGAGGGCCGGATACGCAGTATTTT

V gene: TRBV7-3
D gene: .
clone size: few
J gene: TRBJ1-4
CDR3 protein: CASSLGGWGNEKLFF
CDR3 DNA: TGTGCCAGCAGCTTAGGAGGGTGGGGAAATGAAAAACTGTTTTTT

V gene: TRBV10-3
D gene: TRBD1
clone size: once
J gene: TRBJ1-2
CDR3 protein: CAISVDPGGYGYTF
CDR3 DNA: TGTGCCATCAGTGTCGATCCAGGGGGCTATGGCTACACCTTC

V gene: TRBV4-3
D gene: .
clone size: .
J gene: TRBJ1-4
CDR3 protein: CASSQVDSRNEKLFF
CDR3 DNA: TGCGCCAGCAGCCAGGTCGACAGTAGAAATGAAAAACTGTTTTTT

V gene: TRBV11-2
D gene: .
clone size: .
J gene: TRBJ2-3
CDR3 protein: CASSSRGWVSSGTDTQYF
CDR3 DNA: TGTGCCAGCAGCTCAAGGGGTTGGGTCAGTTCTGGCACAGATACGCAGTATTTT

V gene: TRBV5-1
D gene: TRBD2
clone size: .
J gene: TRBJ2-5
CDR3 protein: CASSLGLAGEETQYF
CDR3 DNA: TGCGCCAGCAGCTTGGGACTAGCGGGCGAAGAGACCCAGTACTTC